This TCR beta chain was obtained from a study of T-cell reconstitution after alpha-beta-depleted transplantation in children. This clonotype was counted ten times or more. The antigen is not known. CDR1 is SQVTM and CDR2 is ANQGSEA in the germline V gene. CDR3 length: 16 amino acids. After removal of 7 bases from V and 0 bases from J, the junction contained 11 bases not matched to a gene. Unique molecular identifiers were used to barcode this TCRbeta library. MiXCR, run by TCRdb on the PCR reads, gives a single entry per CDR3 protein. The sample has about 580,000 distinct CDR3 sequences; roughly 23% are singletons. Regarding the study as a whole: T-cell numbers and diversity one year post-transplant derived largely from freshly generated T cells.

The sequence was obtained from a boy less than two years old who had a stem cell transplant for acute myeloid leukemia, so the T cells may come from the graft donor. J is TRBJ1-4 and V is TRBV29-1; the match to TRBD1 covers 7 bases. Sequenced here: PBMCs, mostly from graft donor cells, sampled 360 days after TCRalphabeta/CD19-depleted stem cell transplant. CDR3 residues: CSAKDRAFSTNEKLFF. CDR3 nucleotide sequence: TGCAGCGCTAAAGACAGGGCATTCTCAACTAATGAAAAACTGTTTTTT.